This T cell receptor beta chain was sequenced during a study of blood T cells in healthy people across ages. Study-level points and caveats: Correlation between TCR beta diversity and naive T cell percentage was strong.

From germline, CDR1 is SGDLS and CDR2 YYNGEE. This CDR3 is built from 14 residues. As concerns this clonotype: What it recognizes is unknown.

For the second PCR, which ran for 7 to 11 cycles, a sample-barcoded 5' primer and a J-beta primer mix were used. A tag from a template-switch adaptor with 12 random nucleotides marked each cDNA molecule. TCRdb analysed the 5' RACE reads with MiXCR anew, one entry per CDR3 protein. The sample yields 1.5 million to 2 million distinct CDR3 sequences, about two fifths seen once. The J gene is TRBJ2-4, the V gene TRBV9, with D uncertain. The J call may not be correct, given that the DNA end is closer to TRBJ2-7. The sequenced sample consisted of blood. This TCR was recovered from a human donor in good health. CDR3 sequence: CASSVAAVTYEQYF. In DNA, the CDR3 is TGTGCCAGCAGCGTAGCGGCAGTTACCTACGAGCAGTACTTC.